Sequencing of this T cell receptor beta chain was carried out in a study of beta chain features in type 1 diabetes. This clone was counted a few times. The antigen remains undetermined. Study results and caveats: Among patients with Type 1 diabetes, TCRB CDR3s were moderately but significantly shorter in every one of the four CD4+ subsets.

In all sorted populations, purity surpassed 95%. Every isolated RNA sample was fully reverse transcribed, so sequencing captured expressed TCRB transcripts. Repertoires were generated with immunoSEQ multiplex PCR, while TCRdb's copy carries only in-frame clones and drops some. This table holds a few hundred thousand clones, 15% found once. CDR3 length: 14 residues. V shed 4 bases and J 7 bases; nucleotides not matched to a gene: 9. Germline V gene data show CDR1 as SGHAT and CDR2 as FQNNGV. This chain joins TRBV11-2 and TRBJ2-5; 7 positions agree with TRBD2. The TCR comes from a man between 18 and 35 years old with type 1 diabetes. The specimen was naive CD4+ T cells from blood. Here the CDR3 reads CASSSLTSRGTQYF. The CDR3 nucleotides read TGTGCCAGCAGCTCATTGACTAGCCGGGGGACCCAGTACTTC.